A single sample is the source of the 17 T cell receptor beta chains below, sequenced in a study of B cell selection in AIRE deficiency. The regulatory T cell sort gate was CD4+CD25hiCD127low/negative. The method was immunoSEQ multiplex PCR; TCRdb's version includes in-frame clones alone and lacks a portion of them. The sample yields roughly 4,900 clones, around 87% seen once. The sequenced sample was Tregs sorted from PBMCs. The receptors here all came from a human donor with AIRE deficiency.

This rearrangement joins TRBV6-1 to TRBJ1-2; D call uncertain. V dropped 1 base and J dropped 4 bases, with 7 bases sitting between them. The CDR3 extends over 13 amino acids. Germline V CDR1 and CDR2: MNHNS, SASEGT. The CDR3 region is CASSEVGGYGYTF. The CDR3 nucleotides are TGTGCCAGCAGTGAAGTAGGCGGCTATGGCTACACCTTC.

This clone was counted between two and nine times. The chain's CDR3 is CASSIDPTETQYF. For the CDR3, the DNA is TGTGCCAGTAGTATAGATCCCACGGAGACCCAGTACTTC. The rearrangement uses TRBV19 and TRBJ2-5; D remains ambiguous. Germline assignment: CDR1 LNHDA and CDR2 SQIVND (reference sequence). The ends were cut back, 0 bases at V and 5 bases at J, with 7 bases in the middle. The CDR3 spans 13 residues.

About this clone itself: Other DNA variants within this sample encode the same CDR3. The DNA for the CDR3 is TGCGCCAGCAGCTTGGGGCAGGGAAGGTCCGGGGCCAACGTCCTGACTTTC. It translates to CASSLGQGRSGANVLTF. V is TRBV5-1 and J is TRBJ2-6; perhaps TRBD1 as D (5 bases). There are 17 residues in the CDR3. The germline V and J ends were trimmed by 0 bases and 4 bases, with 14 bases remaining between them. Germline CDR1 is SGHRS and CDR2 is YFSETQ.

This chain connects TRBV5-1 to TRBJ2-3; 9 bases fit TRBD1. The germline V gene has CDR1 SGHRS and CDR2 YFSETQ. V shed 0 bases and J 5 bases; nucleotides not matched to a gene: 7. This CDR3 spans 16 amino acids. CDR3 coding DNA: TGCGCCAGCAGCTTGGGTCCCGGGACAGGGCAAGATACGCAGTATTTT. It translates to CASSLGPGTGQDTQYF. Filled out from reference TRBV5-1 and TRBJ2-3, the complete variable domain reads KAGVTQTPRYLIKTRGQQVTLSCSPISGHRSVSWYQQTPGQGLQFLFEYFSETQRNKGNFPGRFSGRQFSNSRSEMNVSTLELGDSALYLCASSLGPGTGQDTQYFGPGTRLTVL.

The chain combines TRBV4-3 with TRBJ1-5; 10 positions match TRBD1. The germline CDR1 and CDR2 sequences are LGHNA and YSLEER. The CDR3 is 15 amino acids. J lost 5 bases, V lost 3 bases, and 4 bases had no gene match. Written as DNA, the CDR3 is TGCGCCAGCAGCCAGACAGGGGGCGGGTATCAGCCCCAGCATTTT. Encoded protein: CASSQTGGGYQPQHF.

J is TRBJ1-1 and V is TRBV28, with D perhaps matching TRBD1 (5 bases). There are 15 residues in the CDR3. Trimming removed 3 bases at V and 0 bases at J, with 11 bases between. Germline CDR1 reads MDHEN; CDR2 reads SYDVKM. CDR3 bases: TGTGCCAGCAGTTTGGGCGGACACTTGAACACTGAAGCTTTCTTT. Translating gives CASSLGGHLNTEAFF.

V and J are TRBV2 and TRBJ2-3; the D gene could be TRBD1 or TRBD2 (5 bases each). The CDR3 length is 16 residues. Trimming removed 6 bases at V and 3 bases at J, with 19 bases between. Germline V lookup: CDR1 SNHLY, CDR2 FYNNEI. CDR3 residues: CASRGRGALLTDTQYF. The CDR3 region has the DNA TGTGCCAGCAGGGGGAGAGGGGCCCTTTTGACAGATACGCAGTATTTT. The full variable domain, in which reference TRBV2 and TRBJ2-3 provide the parts outside the CDR3, is EPEVTQTPSHQVTQMGQEVILRCVPISNHLYFYWYRQILGQKVEFLVSFYNNEISEKSEIFDDQFSVERPDGSNFTLKIRSTKLEDSAMYFCASRGRGALLTDTQYFGPGTRLTVL.

This clone is classed as large. The chain recombines TRBV11-3 with TRBJ2-1, with 7 bases lining up with TRBD2. Germline CDR1 is SGHNT and CDR2 is YENEEA. Unmatched junction bases numbered 3, after V lost 0 bases and J lost 7 bases. CDR3 length equals 14 residues. CDR3 sequence reads: CASSLEGGINEQFF. The CDR3, as DNA: TGTGCCAGCAGCTTAGAGGGAGGGATAAATGAGCAGTTCTTC.

The gene calls are TRBV6-1 and TRBJ2-3; D may be TRBD2 (5 bases). The ends were cut back, 5 bases at V and 2 bases at J, with 8 bases in the middle. CDR3 length: 13 amino acids. The germline CDR1 and CDR2 sequences are MNHNS and SASEGT. Here the CDR3 DNA reads TGTGCCAGCAGTCGTAGCGCCACAGATACGCAGTATTTT. This gives the protein CASSRSATDTQYF.

A single count supports this clone. V is TRBV5-1 and J is TRBJ2-1; a possible D gene is TRBD2 (7 bases). Germline CDR1 reads SGHRS; CDR2 reads YFSETQ. The V end was cut by 5 bases, the J end by 0 bases, with 12 bases between. The CDR3 spans 15 residues. CDR3: CASRDRGASYNEQFF. DNA of the CDR3: TGCGCCAGCAGGGACCGGGGGGCCTCCTACAATGAGCAGTTCTTC. Together with reference TRBV5-1 and TRBJ2-1, the CDR3 gives the full variable domain: KAGVTQTPRYLIKTRGQQVTLSCSPISGHRSVSWYQQTPGQGLQFLFEYFSETQRNKGNFPGRFSGRQFSNSRSEMNVSTLELGDSALYLCASRDRGASYNEQFFGPGTRLTVL.

The rearrangement uses TRBV18 and TRBJ2-3; the D is unclear. This CDR3 region has 14 residues. The germline V gene has CDR1 KGHSH and CDR2 LQKENI. V dropped 6 bases and J dropped 6 bases, with 16 bases sitting between them. CDR3 amino acids: CASSRDFSSDTQYF. For the CDR3, the DNA is TGTGCCAGCTCGCGAGACTTCTCTTCTGATACGCAGTATTTT.

The rearrangement joins TRBV7-2 to TRBJ1-5, with 9 bases that match TRBD1. CDR3 length: 14 residues. The V segment lost 5 bases and the J segment 5 bases; nucleotides outside the gene matches: 4. Germline CDR1 and CDR2: SGHTA and FQGNSA. CDR3 in amino acids: CASSPGTGYQPQHF. CDR3 DNA: TGTGCCAGCAGCCCCGGGACAGGGTATCAGCCCCAGCATTTT.

This clone showed up just once. This CDR3 is also generated by other DNA sequences in the sample. This chain joins TRBV18 and TRBJ1-1, with unresolved D. The V end lost 5 bases, the J end lost 8 bases, and 15 bases lay between the germline ends. CDR3 length: 13 residues. Germline CDR1 and CDR2: KGHSH and LQKENI. The CDR3 nucleotides are TGTGCCAGCTCAAACGGACGGGGTCGCGAAGCTTTCTTT. This translates into CASSNGRGREAFF.

This chain uses TRBV15 with TRBJ2-5; weak D call: TRBD2 (5 bases). Germline CDR1 and CDR2: LNHNV and YYDKDF (reference sequence). The length of the CDR3 is 14 residues. V was trimmed by 0 bases and J by 7 bases, leaving 12 bases between them. The CDR3 DNA reads as TGTGCCACCAGCAGAGACCTCAGCGGTACGACCCAGTACTTC. It codes for CATSRDLSGTTQYF. Variable domain in full (rest from reference TRBV15 and TRBJ2-5): DAMVIQNPRYQVTQFGKPVTLSCSQTLNHNVMYWYQQKSSQAPKLLFHYYDKDFNNEADTPDNFQSRRPNTSFCFLDIRSPGLGDTAMYLCATSRDLSGTTQYFGPGTRLLVL.

The chain carries TRBV12-2 and TRBJ2-7; the table's D call, TRBD1, was not checked against the DNA. TRBV12-2 is noted as a pseudogene. The CDR3 contains 15 residues. In nucleotides, the CDR3 is TGTGCCAGCAGCCGAGGGACAGGGGGATTCTACGAGCAGTACTTC. Translated, it gives CASSRGTGGFYEQYF.

The chain recombines TRBV4-3 with TRBJ1-1, with D possibly TRBD1 on 6 matching bases. V lost 1 base and J 0 bases, leaving 12 bases between the germline ends. CDR1 and CDR2 from the germline V gene are LGHNA and YSLEER. CDR3 length equals 16 residues. CDR3 amino acids: CASSQVGGHLNTEAFF. In DNA, the CDR3 is TGCGCCAGCAGCCAAGTGGGGGGACACTTGAACACTGAAGCTTTCTTT.

CDR3 sequence reads: CASSQGLAGHNEQFF. DNA for the CDR3: TGCGCCAGCAGCCAAGGGCTAGCGGGGCACAATGAGCAGTTCTTC. The chain links TRBV4-1 to TRBJ2-1; 9 positions agree with TRBD2. This CDR3 is built from 15 residues. Germline V gene data show CDR1 as MGHRA and CDR2 as YSYEKL. V shed 1 base, J shed 5 bases, and the junction held 3 bases outside the gene matches.